One and the same sample provided the 26 T cell receptor beta chains below, sequenced in a study of cytotoxic CD8 clonotypes in ibrutinib-treated CLL. Using immunoSEQ multiplex PCR, the repertoire was profiled, and TCRdb retains in-frame clones only, with some absent. The table has 200,000 or so clones, 79% seen once. Sequencing used PBMCs, obtained after 12 months of ibrutinib treatment. These receptors were obtained from a human donor with chronic lymphocytic leukemia.

This chain joins TRBV28 and TRBJ2-1; 10 nucleotides match TRBD2. With 6 bases clipped from V and 8 bases from J, the junction kept 10 bases outside the gene matches. CDR3 length: 15 amino acids. The germline V gene encodes CDR1 MDHEN and CDR2 SYDVKM. CDR3 sequence (DNA): TGTGCCAGCAGCCCGCGCGGGACTAGCGCCGATGAGCAGTTCTTC. Encoded protein: CASSPRGTSADEQFF. Using reference TRBV28 and TRBJ2-1 for the parts outside the CDR3, the full variable domain is DVKVTQSSRYLVKRTGEKVFLECVQDMDHENMFWYRQDPGLGLRLIYFSYDVKMKEKGDIPEGYSVSREKKERFSLILESASTNQTSMYLCASSPRGTSADEQFFGPGTRLTVL.

V gene TRBV19 combines with J gene TRBJ2-3, with D unclear. Per germline, CDR1 LNHDA and CDR2 SQIVND (reference sequence). The CDR3 contains 14 residues. V shed 6 bases and J shed 6 bases, with 16 bases lying between them. CDR3 in DNA: TGTGCCAGTAGACCAACGACTGCCCGCGATACGCAGTATTTT. Translating gives CASRPTTARDTQYF.

The genes are TRBV5-1 and TRBJ1-3; 9 bases are shared with TRBD1. The CDR3 spans 15 residues. The ends lost 0 bases at V and 2 bases at J; junction bases unmatched: 0. Germline values: CDR1 SGHRS, CDR2 YFSETQ. In DNA, the CDR3 is TGCGCCAGCAGCTTGGGACAGGGGGCTGGAAACACCATATATTTT. Amino acid sequence: CASSLGQGAGNTIYF.

V is TRBV5-1 and J is TRBJ1-5; 7 positions match TRBD1. Germline CDR1 SGHRS, CDR2 YFSETQ. The CDR3 is 15 residues long. J was trimmed by 0 bases and V by 8 bases; bases with no gene match: 8. The CDR3 coding sequence is TGCGCCAGTAAGGAGGGGGCCTATAGCAATCAGCCCCAGCATTTT. The encoded protein is CASKEGAYSNQPQHF.

The chain uses TRBV10-2 and TRBJ2-1; 12 bases fit TRBD2. Germline loops: CDR1 WSHSY, CDR2 SAAADI. This CDR3 has 15 amino acids. The V gene end was trimmed by 4 bases and the J gene end by 8 bases; junction bases not matched to a gene: 6. The CDR3 loop is CASSGLAGVGDEQFF. The CDR3 DNA reads TGCGCCAGCAGTGGACTAGCGGGAGTCGGAGATGAGCAGTTCTTC.

The chain employs TRBV27 and TRBJ1-5, with no clear D. Between the trimmed V and J ends, which lost 3 bases and 2 bases, there was a span of 8 bases. CDR1 MNHEY and CDR2 SMNVEV come from the germline V gene (reference sequence). The CDR3 has 14 residues. CDR3 DNA sequence: TGTGCCAGCAGTTTCGGGATGGGCAATCAGCCCCAGCATTTT. It specifies CASSFGMGNQPQHF.

V usage is TRBV28 and J usage is TRBJ1-2; 12 bases align to TRBD1. The CDR3 has 20 amino acids. The junction had 18 bases not matched to a gene; V was cut back by 0 bases and J by 7 bases. Germline lookup yields CDR1 MDHEN and CDR2 SYDVKM. CDR3 DNA sequence: TGTGCCAGCAGTTTATGGGTTAGCGGGACAGGGGGCGGTCGAGGCGGTGGCTACACCTTC. This translates into CASSLWVSGTGGGRGGGYTF.

The rearrangement links TRBV7-2 to TRBJ1-5; D is uncertain. Per the germline V gene, CDR1 is SGHTA and CDR2 is FQGNSA. With 4 bases removed from V and 4 bases from J, the gap between germline ends came to 8 bases. CDR3 length: 13 amino acids. CDR3 loop: CASSSSLNQPQHF. The CDR3 DNA is TGTGCCAGCAGCTCTTCCCTGAATCAGCCCCAGCATTTT.

The genes are TRBV9 and TRBJ2-3; 10 bases line up with TRBD1. V lost 0 bases to trimming and J lost 5 bases; unmatched junction nucleotides: 12. CDR1 and CDR2 (germline): SGDLS, YYNGEE. CDR3 length: 18 amino acids. Written as DNA, the CDR3 is TGTGCCAGCAGCGTAGCTAAGGCGGGACAGGGGATCCTAGATACGCAGTATTTT. Its protein product is CASSVAKAGQGILDTQYF.

CDR3 amino acids: CASSLRTSGSYEQYF. CDR3 bases: TGTGCCAGCAGTCTCCGGACTAGCGGCTCCTACGAGCAGTACTTC. The rearrangement links TRBV6-5 to TRBJ2-7; 10 bases line up with TRBD2. The CDR3 length is 15 residues. The ends lost 5 bases at V and 0 bases at J; junction bases unmatched: 4. Germline-derived CDR1 and CDR2 are MNHEY and SVGAGI.

J is TRBJ2-5 and V is TRBV5-8, with D possibly being TRBD1 (6 bases). V was cut by 4 bases and J by 2 bases, with 12 bases left in between. CDR3 length: 14 residues. Looked up from germline, CDR1 is SGHTS and CDR2 is YDEGEE. CDR3 sequence: CASSNWGQQETQYF. DNA of the CDR3: TGTGCCAGCAGCAACTGGGGACAACAAGAGACCCAGTACTTC.

This clone was found once. The V call is TRBV19, the J call TRBJ1-5, with D possibly TRBD1 on 6 matching bases. CDR1 is LNHDA and CDR2 is SQIVND in the germline V gene (reference sequence). CDR3 length: 15 amino acids. V was trimmed by 1 base and J by 1 base, leaving 8 bases between them. Here the CDR3 reads CASSIATGSNQPQHF. CDR3 in DNA: TGTGCCAGTAGTATAGCAACAGGGAGCAATCAGCCCCAGCATTTT.

CDR3 sequence (DNA): TGCGCCAGCAGCTTGGCCCGCGGGACTACCCCCGGGGGCGGGGAGCTGTTTTTT. This encodes CASSLARGTTPGGGELFF. The V call is TRBV5-1, the J call TRBJ2-2, with TRBD2 matching over 7 bases. After removal of 0 bases from V and 7 bases from J, the junction contained 15 bases not matched to a gene. This CDR3 has 18 residues. Germline assignment: CDR1 SGHRS and CDR2 YFSETQ.

This chain links TRBV19 with TRBJ1-1; tentative D call: TRBD1 (5 bases). The germline V gene encodes CDR1 LNHDA and CDR2 SQIVND (reference sequence). The CDR3 covers 17 residues. The V gene lost 5 bases and the J gene lost 5 bases, with 24 bases spanning the gap. The CDR3 nucleotides are TGTGCCAGTAGTCCTGTCCAGCCTCAGGGACCCAGGACTGAAGCTTTCTTT. Translating gives CASSPVQPQGPRTEAFF.

The J gene is TRBJ2-2, the V gene TRBV5-1; unclear D gene. This CDR3 region has 14 residues. Germline V gives CDR1 SGHRS, CDR2 YFSETQ. The V and J ends lost 2 bases and 0 bases respectively, with 5 bases between them. This chain's CDR3 is CASSFSANTGELFF. In nucleotides, the CDR3 is TGCGCCAGCAGCTTCAGCGCGAACACCGGGGAGCTGTTTTTT.

This chain links TRBV5-1 with TRBJ1-2, with a weak D call TRBD1 (5 bases). The germline CDR1 and CDR2 sequences are SGHRS and YFSETQ. The V end lost 3 bases, the J end lost 4 bases, and 13 bases lay between the germline ends. CDR3 size: 14 residues. The chain's CDR3 is CASSYPGTIYGYTF. In nucleotides, the CDR3 is TGCGCCAGCAGCTATCCCGGGACCATCTATGGCTACACCTTC.

The genes are TRBV6-5 and TRBJ2-7, with D possibly matching TRBD1 (6 bases). Trimming took off 5 bases at V and 4 bases at J, with 12 bases between the two ends. The CDR3 consists of 13 residues. Germline CDR1 MNHEY, CDR2 SVGAGI. The CDR3 sequence: CASSQITGYEQYF. DNA for the CDR3: TGTGCCAGCAGTCAAATCACAGGGTACGAGCAGTACTTC.

This rearrangement joins TRBV28 to TRBJ1-5; D gene uncertain. This CDR3 is 15 amino acids long. CDR1 is MDHEN, CDR2 SYDVKM, per germline. The V end was cut by 3 bases, the J end by 0 bases, with 9 bases between. In DNA, the CDR3 is TGTGCCAGCAGTTTTGTGGACTATAGCAATCAGCCCCAGCATTTT. Residues: CASSFVDYSNQPQHF. The full variable domain, in which reference TRBV28 and TRBJ1-5 provide the parts outside the CDR3, is DVKVTQSSRYLVKRTGEKVFLECVQDMDHENMFWYRQDPGLGLRLIYFSYDVKMKEKGDIPEGYSVSREKKERFSLILESASTNQTSMYLCASSFVDYSNQPQHFGDGTRLSIL.

In its sample, this clone was seen a few times. This sequence joins TRBV7-3 and TRBJ1-1; D is unclear. There are 13 residues in the CDR3. Germline V gene lookup returns CDR1 SGHTA and CDR2 FQGTGA. V dropped 5 bases and J dropped 4 bases, with 11 bases sitting between them. CDR3 sequence (DNA): TGTGCCAGCAGCGTTACAGAACTCACTGAAGCTTTCTTT. Amino acids: CASSVTELTEAFF.

This rearrangement joins TRBV5-4 to TRBJ2-3, with 9 bases identical to TRBD2. Germline CDR1 is SGHNT and CDR2 is YYREEE (reference sequence). V gave up 3 bases and J gave up 5 bases; unmatched junction bases: 7. The CDR3 extends over 15 amino acids. The DNA for the CDR3 is TGTGCCAGCAGCTCGGGCGGGAGGGCCGTAGATACGCAGTATTTT. Translating it yields CASSSGGRAVDTQYF.

The rearrangement joins TRBV12-5 to TRBJ2-7; D call uncertain. Trimming left V 9 bases short and J 2 bases short, with 17 bases between. The germline CDR1 and CDR2 sequences are LGHNT and FRNRAP. The CDR3 has 14 residues. As DNA, the CDR3 is TGTGCTAGCATGCCTGGGGTGGGCCCCTACGAGCAGTACTTC. Translation gives CASMPGVGPYEQYF.

The CDR3 DNA reads TGTGCCAGCAGCTTGGGTGGGATGATAGCTTTCTTT. Translation gives CASSLGGMIAFF. The chain is built from TRBV5-6 and TRBJ1-1; D gene ambiguous. The CDR3 has 12 residues. V was pared by 0 bases and J by 10 bases, with 10 bases between. CDR1 and CDR2 (germline): SGHDT, YYEEEE. The full variable domain, with the rest looked up from reference TRBV5-6 and TRBJ1-1, is DAGVTQSPTHLIKTRGQQVTLRCSPKSGHDTVSWYQQALGQGPQFIFQYYEEEERQRGNFPDRFSGHQFPNYSSELNVNALLLGDSALYLCASSLGGMIAFFGQGTRLTVV.

CDR3 bases: TGCAGTTCGAGGGCCCTCTATGGCTACACCTTC. Encoded protein: CSSRALYGYTF. The J gene is TRBJ1-2, the V gene TRBV20-1, with D hard to call. Trimming pared 8 bases from V and 4 bases from J, leaving 11 bases between. The germline V gene has CDR1 DFQATT and CDR2 SNEGSKA (reference sequence). This CDR3 is built from 11 residues.

The chain combines TRBV7-9 with TRBJ1-1; 7 bases align to TRBD1. V lost 5 bases, J lost 5 bases, and 5 bases stayed unmatched. Germline CDR1 SEHNR, CDR2 FQNEAQ (reference sequence). This CDR3 contains 13 residues. The CDR3 region is CASSPTGETEAFF. The CDR3 DNA is TGTGCCAGCAGCCCAACAGGGGAGACTGAAGCTTTCTTT.

The gene calls are TRBV6-5 and TRBJ1-2; D not certain. The V and J ends lost 0 bases and 6 bases respectively, with 5 bases between them. Germline values: CDR1 MNHEY, CDR2 SVGAGI. CDR3 length: 12 residues. The CDR3 DNA is TGTGCCAGCAGTTACTCCGGCCATGGCTACACCTTC. Protein product: CASSYSGHGYTF.

J is TRBJ2-7 and V is TRBV25-1; 9 positions match TRBD1. J was trimmed by 3 bases and V by 3 bases; bases with no gene match: 6. CDR3 length equals 15 residues. In germline, CDR1 is MGHDK, CDR2 SYGVNS. The CDR3: CASSDPGQGYYEQYF. In DNA form, the CDR3 reads TGTGCCAGCAGTGACCCGGGACAGGGCTACTACGAGCAGTACTTC.